Listed below are T cell receptor beta chains from one sample, sequenced in a study of shared clonotypes between healthy human individuals. Sequencing used immunoSEQ multiplex PCR; TCRdb keeps in-frame clones, though not all of them. The table includes under 1 million clones, around 96% detected once. Sequencing was done on a sample of naive CD8+ T cells sorted from blood. The origin of the receptors is a man aged 30 to 45 in good health. Each CDR3 is given with its conserved first and last residue. The order of the fields is clone size, J gene, V gene, CDR3 protein. Part of the rows lack a size; the others show once, few, many or a class for expanded clones.

-,TRBJ2-5,TRBV30,CAWSEGARGQETQYF
-,TRBJ2-7,TRBV4-2,CASSQGLPPEAKVSSYEQYF
-,TRBJ1-1,TRBV7-9,CASSLWTENTEAFF
-,TRBJ2-1,TRBV29-1,CSVGAPSSYNEQFF
once,TRBJ1-3,TRBV7-9,CASSLGALGSSGNTIYF
-,TRBJ2-3,TRBV28,CASSLEASPTDTQYF
-,TRBJ2-2,TRBV30,CAWSGEAGETGELFF
-,TRBJ2-4,TRBV10-3,CAISESGDQWENIQYF
-,TRBJ2-7,TRBV4-3,CASSPDRGLYEQYF
once,TRBJ2-2,TRBV29-1,CSAQGAGGELFF
-,TRBJ2-7,TRBV7-9,CASSYSGTVYEQYF
-,TRBJ1-1,TRBV7-9,CASSLIGTNTEAFF
-,TRBJ2-1,TRBV7-9,CASSLRQGAYNEQFF
-,TRBJ1-1,TRBV7-9,CASSSPTGESNTEAFF
-,TRBJ2-5,TRBV29-1,CSVGGGREQETQYF
once,TRBJ1-4,TRBV29-1,CSVEEGRGERKLFF
-,TRBJ1-5,TRBV10-2,CASSESESQPQHF
once,TRBJ2-3,TRBV7-6,CASSLTGNTDTQYF
-,TRBJ2-7,TRBV29-1,CSVEGEAYEQYF
-,TRBJ1-2,TRBV10-1,CASSDLGQNYGYTF